What follows describes a single T cell receptor (beta chain). Its specificity is unknown. One entry per CDR3 protein, called by TCRdb with MiXCR from the reads. The sample has fewer than 1,000,000 distinct CDR3 sequences; around 30% are singletons. This sample stems from a study of T cell repertoires in cytomegalovirus infection. Study summary: In the study, CMV epitopes included recently identified HLA-C-restricted and well-studied HLA-B-restricted ones.

This CDR3 contains 16 residues. CDR1 SEHNR and CDR2 FQNEAQ come from the germline V gene (reference sequence). V dropped 1 base and J dropped 5 bases, with 14 bases sitting between them. Points from the study as a whole: There were carriers of CMV plus the relevant HLA, and cumulative public TCR beta family frequency identified them.

The source of this sequence is a human donor in good health (CMV status not recorded). Some clones in this sample may be carry-over from other donors' samples. Sample: cultured CD8+ T cells from PBMCs, taken from culture after CMV antigen stimulation. The rearrangement uses TRBV7-9 and TRBJ2-2; possibly TRBD1 for D (6 bases). CDR3: CASSLGGGPITGELFF. Here the CDR3 DNA reads TGTGCCAGCAGCTTAGGAGGGGGACCGATTACCGGGGAGCTGTTTTTT.